Presented here are 17 T cell receptor beta chains from one specimen sequenced in a study of beta chain features in type 1 diabetes. The authors reverse transcribed all of the isolated RNA, so sequencing captured expressed TCRB transcripts. Data came from immunoSEQ multiplex PCR; TCRdb stores just in-frame clones and leaves some out. The table includes about 930,000 clones, roughly a sixth detected once. The sample consisted of naive CD4+ T cells from blood. Source of these receptors: a woman aged 18-29 years in good health.

The V call is TRBV9, the J call TRBJ2-5; D gene unclear. Germline-derived CDR1 and CDR2 are SGDLS and YYNGEE. The CDR3 consists of 13 residues. Trimming shortened V by 0 bases and J by 3 bases, and 6 bases separated the two germline ends. CDR3 DNA sequence: TGTGCCAGCAGCGTAGCTCCCGAAGAGACCCAGTACTTC. It codes for CASSVAPEETQYF. Full variable domain (remainder filled in from reference TRBV9 and TRBJ2-5): DSGVTQTPKHLITATGQRVTLRCSPRSGDLSVYWYQQSLDQGLQFLIQYYNGEERAKGNILERFSAQQFPDLHSELNLSSLELGDSALYFCASSVAPEETQYFGPGTRLLVL.

The chain couples TRBV15 to TRBJ2-5; 7 bases fit TRBD1. The CDR3 consists of 13 residues. CDR1 LNHNV and CDR2 YYDKDF come from the germline V gene (reference sequence). Germline trimming cut 3 bases from V and 2 bases from J; bases unmatched to any gene: 0. The CDR3 DNA follows: TGTGCCACCAGCAGGGGACAGCAAGAGACCCAGTACTTC. Its protein is CATSRGQQETQYF. The full variable domain, with the rest looked up from reference TRBV15 and TRBJ2-5, is DAMVIQNPRYQVTQFGKPVTLSCSQTLNHNVMYWYQQKSSQAPKLLFHYYDKDFNNEADTPDNFQSRRPNTSFCFLDIRSPGLGDTAMYLCATSRGQQETQYFGPGTRLLVL.

This clone turned up a few times. The chain uses TRBV15 and TRBJ2-5, with TRBD2 matching 9 bases. Per the germline V gene, CDR1 is LNHNV and CDR2 is YYDKDF (reference sequence). The CDR3 has 15 residues. The trim removed 2 bases at V and 2 bases at J, leaving 3 bases unmatched. The CDR3 nucleotides read TGTGCCACCAGCAGACTAGCGGGGTTTCAAGAGACCCAGTACTTC. The encoded protein is CATSRLAGFQETQYF. The full variable domain, completed using reference TRBV15 and TRBJ2-5, is DAMVIQNPRYQVTQFGKPVTLSCSQTLNHNVMYWYQQKSSQAPKLLFHYYDKDFNNEADTPDNFQSRRPNTSFCFLDIRSPGLGDTAMYLCATSRLAGFQETQYFGPGTRLLVL.

CDR3 in amino acids: CATISPGHNEQFF. For the CDR3, the DNA is TGTGCCACCATCAGTCCGGGGCACAATGAGCAGTTCTTC. This chain uses TRBV6-5 with TRBJ2-1; D possibly uses TRBD1 or TRBD2 (5 bases each). Germline loops: CDR1 MNHEY, CDR2 SVGAGI. V shed 10 bases and J shed 5 bases, with 15 bases lying between them. CDR3 length: 13 amino acids.

This clone has more than one count but fewer than ten. The rearrangement links TRBV5-6 to TRBJ2-5; TRBD1 agrees at 8 bases. The CDR3 is made up of 14 amino acids. Germline values: CDR1 SGHDT, CDR2 YYEEEE. V dropped 4 bases and J dropped 5; count of bases not matched to a gene: 7. This CDR3 reads CASSLWTGLETQYF. CDR3 DNA: TGTGCCAGCAGCCTTTGGACAGGGCTGGAGACCCAGTACTTC.

In this sample, this clone turned up a few times. V and J are TRBV5-1 and TRBJ2-1; no reliable D call. Germline loops: CDR1 SGHRS, CDR2 YFSETQ. The CDR3 spans 13 residues. Trimming shortened V by 4 bases and J by 5 bases, and 10 bases separated the two germline ends. The CDR3 reads CASSEGPDNEQFF. DNA for the CDR3: TGCGCCAGCAGCGAAGGGCCGGACAATGAGCAGTTCTTC.

This clone has only a few counts. The J gene is TRBJ1-2, the V gene TRBV5-1; tentative D call: TRBD1 (5 bases). The germline V gene encodes CDR1 SGHRS and CDR2 YFSETQ. V was trimmed by 4 bases and J by 5 bases, leaving 15 bases between them. CDR3 size: 14 residues. The CDR3 nucleotides are TGCGCCAGCAGCCCCGGAGACGGGGGGTATGGCTACACCTTC. Its translation is CASSPGDGGYGYTF.

This rearrangement joins TRBV7-9 to TRBJ2-5, with 7 positions matching TRBD1. Trimming removed 6 bases from V and 5 bases from J; junction bases left unmatched: 9. The CDR3 totals 14 residues. Germline V gene data show CDR1 as SEHNR and CDR2 as FQNEAQ (reference sequence). The CDR3 is CASSPRGGSETQYF. The CDR3 coding sequence is TGTGCCAGCAGTCCACGAGGGGGCTCGGAGACCCAGTACTTC.

The chain carries TRBV19 and TRBJ1-1; no firm D call. V dropped 7 bases and J dropped 11 bases, with 17 bases sitting between them. This CDR3 comprises 12 residues. Germline V gene sequence: CDR1 LNHDA, CDR2 SQIVND (reference sequence). CDR3 protein: CASKAGRREAFF. The CDR3 nucleotides are TGTGCCAGTAAGGCCGGGCGACGGGAGGCTTTCTTT.

Only a few counts were recorded for this clone. This rearrangement joins TRBV27 to TRBJ2-1; 9 nucleotides agree with TRBD2. The germline gives CDR1 MNHEY, CDR2 SMNVEV (reference sequence). The CDR3 runs 15 residues. The trim removed 7 bases at V and 7 bases at J, leaving 11 bases unmatched. The CDR3 reads CASTSFSGRWNEQFF. CDR3 nucleotides: TGTGCCAGCACCTCCTTCAGCGGGAGGTGGAATGAGCAGTTCTTC.

This clone was counted a few times. The chain recombines TRBV25-1 with TRBJ2-5, with 7 positions matching TRBD1. CDR1 and CDR2 (germline): MGHDK, SYGVNS. V lost 4 bases to trimming and J lost 5 bases; unmatched junction nucleotides: 7. This CDR3 comprises 14 residues. DNA of the CDR3: TGTGCCAGCAGTGGTCCACAGGGGCCGGAGACCCAGTACTTC. It encodes CASSGPQGPETQYF.

The V and J genes are TRBV28 and TRBJ1-2, with a weak D call TRBD1 (5 bases). CDR3 length equals 13 residues. Germline CDR1 is MDHEN and CDR2 is SYDVKM. V shed 6 bases and J shed 4 bases, with 12 bases lying between them. The DNA for the CDR3 is TGTGCCAGCAGACCCGACAGCATCTATGGCTACACCTTC. Translation: CASRPDSIYGYTF.

This clone was seen more than once but under ten times. The J gene is TRBJ2-1, the V gene TRBV7-3, with 10 positions matching TRBD1. J was trimmed by 3 bases and V by 5 bases; bases with no gene match: 4. Germline loops: CDR1 SGHTA, CDR2 FQGTGA. The CDR3 sequence is 15 residues long. CDR3 region: CASSDRGQNYNEQFF. In DNA form, the CDR3 reads TGTGCCAGCAGCGACAGGGGGCAAAACTACAATGAGCAGTTCTTC. The full variable domain, its missing parts supplied by reference TRBV7-3 and TRBJ2-1, is GAGVSQTPSNKVTEKGKYVELRCDPISGHTALYWYRQSLGQGPEFLIYFQGTGAADDSGLPNDRFFAVRPEGSVSTLKIQRTERGDSAVYLCASSDRGQNYNEQFFGPGTRLTVL.

In regard to this clone: Other DNA sequences within the sample encode an identical CDR3. The rearrangement joins TRBV9 to TRBJ2-3; D call uncertain. The CDR3 spans 13 residues. CDR1 and CDR2 from the germline V gene are SGDLS and YYNGEE. The V and J ends lost 0 bases and 4 bases respectively, with 6 bases between them. This CDR3 reads CASSVGVADTQYF. The CDR3 nucleotides are TGTGCCAGCAGCGTAGGGGTAGCAGATACGCAGTATTTT.

This sequence joins TRBV7-2 and TRBJ2-7, with 10 positions matching TRBD2. The length of the CDR3 is 17 residues. Germline CDR1 reads SGHTA; CDR2 reads FQGNSA. The V segment lost 3 bases and the J segment 4 bases; nucleotides outside the gene matches: 12. CDR3 DNA sequence: TGTGCCAGCAGCTTCCATCCGGGGTCTAGCGGGAGTTACGAGCAGTACTTC. Translating it yields CASSFHPGSSGSYEQYF. The whole variable domain, remainder taken from reference TRBV7-2 and TRBJ2-7, is GAGVSQSPSNKVTEKGKDVELRCDPISGHTALYWYRQSLGQGLEFLIYFQGNSAPDKSGLPSDRFSAERTGGSVSTLTIQRTQQEDSAVYLCASSFHPGSSGSYEQYFGPGTRLTVT.

In the case of this clone: Other DNA sequences in this specimen translate into the identical CDR3. This chain joins TRBV7-2 and TRBJ2-3; D gene uncertain. The length of the CDR3 is 12 residues. Germline-derived CDR1 and CDR2 are SGHTA and FQGNSA. V gave up 1 base and J gave up 5 bases, with 4 bases separating them. CDR3 loop: CASSLVGDTQYF. In DNA form, the CDR3 reads TGTGCCAGCAGCTTAGTGGGAGATACGCAGTATTTT.

This clone has just a few counts. At one of its ends the junction is not consistent with the germline gene, which may arise from a read error. The chain uses TRBV11-1 and TRBJ2-5; 9 bases line up with TRBD2. The CDR3 has 14 residues. CDR1 is SGHAT and CDR2 is FQDESV in the germline V gene (reference sequence). This CDR3 reads CASTLAGVGETQYF. The CDR3 DNA is TGTGCCAGCACCTTAGCGGGAGTTGGGGAGACCCAGTACTTC.